The 27 T cell receptor beta chains below all came from one sample that was sequenced in a study of molecular identifiers for immune sequencing clone quantification. TCRdb called the PCR reads again in MiXCR, with one record for every CDR3 protein. There are around 460,000 distinct CDR3 sequences in the sample; around a fifth occur only once, and about 0.8% lies in the top ten. Sequencing used naive CD8+ T cells from blood, with Jurkat cell RNA spiked in. Subset denoted: FACS-sorted CD8+CD4-CCR7+CD45RA+ naive T cells. These receptors were obtained from a human donor in good health. Some libraries in this study had Jurkat cell RNA spiked in.

V gene TRBV5-5 combines with J gene TRBJ2-5; 12 bases are a match to TRBD2. Losses at the gene ends were 0 bases for V and 7 bases for J; bases not matched to a gene: 7. Germline V gene lookup returns CDR1 SGHKS and CDR2 YYEKEE (reference sequence). The CDR3 consists of 16 residues. The CDR3 protein is CASSLGTSGTPGTQYF. In DNA, the CDR3 is TGTGCCAGCAGCTTGGGGACTAGCGGGACGCCGGGGACCCAGTACTTC.

A note on this clonotype: A much larger clone is a single base away; this may be a read error. V and J are TRBV6-5 and TRBJ2-1; D ambiguous. V gave up 2 bases and J gave up 6 bases, with 8 bases separating them. The CDR3 extends over 13 amino acids. CDR1 is MNHEY and CDR2 is SVGAGI in the germline V gene. CDR3 in DNA: TGTGCCAGCAGTTACGTCCTCCTCAATGAGCAGTTCTTC. Its protein product is CASSYVLLNEQFF.

Remarks on this clonotype: A read error may account for a junction end that differs from germline. The rearrangement uses TRBV12-3 or TRBV12-4 and TRBJ2-1; unclear D gene. The CDR3 has 14 amino acids. The CDR3 protein is CASSQRYDRNEQLF. CDR3 DNA: TGTGCCAGCAGTCAGAGATACGATAGGAATGAGCAGCTCTTC.

Note on this clonotype: Since a much larger clone is just one base distant, this may be a read error. This chain links TRBV12-3 or TRBV12-4 with TRBJ2-5; D ambiguous. The CDR3 extends over 14 amino acids. CDR3 bases: TGTGCCAGCAGTTTCGCGTGGGAAGGAGAGACCCGGTACTTC. As protein: CASSFAWEGETRYF.

The sample holds many counts of this clonotype. The chain employs TRBV20-1 and TRBJ2-7; tentatively, D is TRBD2 (5 bases). Trimming removed 3 bases at V and 2 bases at J, with 20 bases between. Per the germline V gene, CDR1 is DFQATT and CDR2 is SNEGSKA (reference sequence). The CDR3 has 16 residues. CDR3 coding DNA: TGCAGTGCTAGTAGTAGGAGTGGCGGGCCACCCTACGAGCAGTACTTC. It is translated as CSASSRSGGPPYEQYF.

As regards this clonotype: A much bigger clone sits one base away, suggesting this may be a read error. J is TRBJ2-3 and V is TRBV12-3 or TRBV12-4; D may correspond to TRBD1 or TRBD2 (5 bases each). This CDR3 comprises 14 residues. Trimming cost V 4 bases and J 2 bases, with 10 bases left between them. CDR3 nucleotides: TGTGCCAGCAGTTCTATGGGGACCACAGATACGCAGTATTTT. It codes for CASSSMGTTDTQYF.

The rearrangement links TRBV4-3 to TRBJ1-1; possible D gene TRBD1, 6 bases. Trimming took off 4 bases at V and 4 bases at J, with 16 bases between the two ends. Germline V CDR1 and CDR2: LGHNA, YSLEER. The CDR3 runs to 15 residues. In nucleotides, the CDR3 is TGCGCCAGCAGCCTATCAACAGGGCTGGGCACTGAAGCTTTCTTT. The encoded protein is CASSLSTGLGTEAFF.

The chain carries TRBV20-1 and TRBJ2-7; D is undetermined. Germline lookup yields CDR1 DFQATT and CDR2 SNEGSKA (reference sequence). Trimming shortened V by 3 bases and J by 4 bases, and 10 bases separated the two germline ends. The CDR3 spans 12 residues. CDR3 protein: CSARDRQYEQYF. The DNA of the CDR3 is TGCAGTGCTAGGGACCGCCAATACGAGCAGTACTTC.

The chain has TRBV11-3 and TRBJ2-2; D may match TRBD1 or TRBD2 (5 bases each). Trimming left V 3 bases short and J 1 base short, with 18 bases between. CDR3 length: 18 residues. Germline CDR1 SGHNT, CDR2 YENEEA. CDR3 protein: CASSLGVIRDENTGELFF. The CDR3 DNA sequence: TGTGCCAGCAGCTTGGGGGTTATAAGGGACGAGAACACCGGGGAGCTGTTTTTT.

This clonotype showed up many times. V is TRBV28 and J is TRBJ1-5; D not resolved. Germline CDR1 reads MDHEN; CDR2 reads SYDVKM. This CDR3 is 15 amino acids long. Trimming left V 6 bases short and J 2 bases short, with 14 bases between. CDR3 residues: CASRSYQERNQPQHF. The DNA for the CDR3 is TGTGCCAGCAGGAGTTATCAGGAGCGCAATCAGCCCCAGCATTTT.

V gene TRBV2 combines with J gene TRBJ2-2; 13 bases are a match to TRBD2. Germline-derived CDR1 and CDR2 are SNHLY and FYNNEI. This CDR3 has 17 residues. V trimming: 6 bases; J trimming: 0 bases; junction bases outside the gene matches: 4. In nucleotides, the CDR3 is TGTGCCAGCAGCGAGACTAGCGGGGGGACGAACACCGGGGAGCTGTTTTTT. Translated, it gives CASSETSGGTNTGELFF.

This clonotype was counted between two and nine times. V and J are TRBV4-1 and TRBJ2-2; D might be TRBD1 (6 bases). Trimming left V 7 bases short and J 4 bases short, with 19 bases between. The CDR3 contains 16 residues. Per the germline V gene, CDR1 is MGHRA and CDR2 is YSYEKL. For the CDR3, the DNA is TGCGCCAGCACCCCAAGGGCAGGGGTCAGCACCGGGGAGCTGTTTTTT. This encodes CASTPRAGVSTGELFF.

This clonotype was seen more than once but under ten times. The chain recombines TRBV12-3 or TRBV12-4 with TRBJ1-5; no clear D. The CDR3 extends over 12 amino acids. Between the trimmed V and J ends, which lost 4 bases and 6 bases, there was a span of 7 bases. CDR3 sequence (DNA): TGTGCCAGCAGTTCTTGGGGTCAGCCCCAGCATTTT. Its protein is CASSSWGQPQHF.

The V and J genes are TRBV21-1 and TRBJ2-2; TRBD1 is taken as the D call from the table, unchecked against the DNA. TRBV21-1 is shown as a pseudogene. The CDR3 has 18 residues. The CDR3 is CASSRVTGSGADTGELFF. Written as DNA, the CDR3 is TGTGCCAGCAGCAGAGTGACAGGGTCTGGGGCGGACACCGGGGAGCTGTTTTTT.

On this clonotype: The junction shows a germline mismatch at one end, possibly a read error. The CDR3 nucleotides read TGCACCAGCAGCTTGGTAAGCGGGGGCGTCGGCACCGAAGCTTTCTTT. Encoded protein: CTSSLVSGGVGTEAFF. The chain links TRBV5-1 to TRBJ1-1; tentatively, D is TRBD1 (6 bases). Germline V gene data show CDR1 as SGHRS and CDR2 as YFSETQ. The CDR3 totals 16 residues.

This clonotype has a count of ten or more. V and J are TRBV28 and TRBJ2-7; a weak D match, TRBD1 (6 bases). V shed 4 bases and J shed 2 bases, with 12 bases lying between them. Germline V CDR1 and CDR2: MDHEN, SYDVKM. The CDR3 runs to 14 residues. For the CDR3, the DNA is TGTGCCAGCAGTTCCCTTAGGGACACCTACGAGCAGTACTTC. It codes for CASSSLRDTYEQYF. The whole variable domain, filled in from reference TRBV28 and TRBJ2-7, reads DVKVTQSSRYLVKRTGEKVFLECVQDMDHENMFWYRQDPGLGLRLIYFSYDVKMKEKGDIPEGYSVSREKKERFSLILESASTNQTSMYLCASSSLRDTYEQYFGPGTRLTVT.

This clonotype was detected a few times. The genes are TRBV12-3 or TRBV12-4 and TRBJ1-1; no reliable D call. The length of the CDR3 is 16 residues. The V end lost 5 bases, the J end lost 0 bases, and 16 bases lay between the germline ends. The CDR3 nucleotides are TGTGCCAGCAGTCTATCAATTAGTATAGTGAACACTGAAGCTTTCTTT. Protein sequence: CASSLSISIVNTEAFF.

The count of this clonotype is one. The V call is TRBV12-3 or TRBV12-4, the J call TRBJ2-5, with 10 bases matching TRBD2. With V trimmed by 8 bases and J by 3 bases, 9 bases remained unmatched. The CDR3 has 15 residues. The CDR3, as DNA: TGTGCCAGCGGTAACCCGGGACTAGCGAAAGAGACCCAGTACTTC. This encodes CASGNPGLAKETQYF.

A few counts support this clonotype. The rearrangement joins TRBV12-3 or TRBV12-4 to TRBJ2-1; 8 positions agree with TRBD2. This CDR3 comprises 15 residues. V lost 7 bases and J lost 5; bases outside the gene matches: 10. The CDR3, as DNA: TGTGCCAGCACCGAGAGCGGGAGTTTCAACAATGAGCAGTTCTTC. The encoded protein is CASTESGSFNNEQFF.

The gene calls are TRBV10-3 and TRBJ2-3; 9 bases are a match to TRBD1. The germline gives CDR1 ENHRY, CDR2 SYGVKD. Germline trimming cut 10 bases from V and 5 bases from J; bases unmatched to any gene: 16. The CDR3 is made up of 16 amino acids. The CDR3 sequence: CATAPGTGLAGDTQYF. The CDR3 nucleotides read TGTGCCACAGCCCCAGGGACAGGGCTGGCCGGAGATACGCAGTATTTT.

The chain uses TRBV4-1 and TRBJ2-3; D perhaps matches TRBD1 (6 bases). The V end lost 2 bases, the J end lost 0 bases, and 18 bases lay between the germline ends. CDR3 length equals 18 residues. The germline gives CDR1 MGHRA, CDR2 YSYEKL. CDR3 sequence: CASSQFAAGTSSTDTQYF. The CDR3 nucleotides are TGCGCCAGCAGCCAATTTGCGGCCGGGACAAGCAGCACAGATACGCAGTATTTT.

This clonotype turned up a few times. This chain uses TRBV29-1 with TRBJ2-5; D is possibly TRBD1 (6 bases). Germline CDR1 SQVTM, CDR2 ANQGSEA. This CDR3 comprises 14 residues. Trimming removed 4 bases at V and 5 bases at J, with 17 bases between. CDR3 residues: CSVARAGVGETQYF. The CDR3 DNA reads TGCAGCGTTGCGCGGGCAGGGGTTGGGGAGACCCAGTACTTC. Full variable domain (outside the CDR3, taken from reference TRBV29-1 and TRBJ2-5): SAVISQKPSRDICQRGTSLTIQCQVDSQVTMMFWYRQQPGQSLTLIATANQGSEATYESGFVIDKFPISRPNLTFSTLTVSNMSPEDSSIYLCSVARAGVGETQYFGPGTRLLVL.

As for this clonotype: A read error may be the cause here, since a much bigger clone is one base away. The chain carries TRBV6-2 or TRBV6-3 and TRBJ2-7; 7 nucleotides agree with TRBD2. CDR3 length: 15 amino acids. With V trimmed by 6 bases and J by 1 base, 9 bases remained unmatched. Germline assignment: CDR1 MNHEY and CDR2 SVGEGT. CDR3 sequence reads: CASRPGASGSYEQYF. In DNA form, the CDR3 reads TGTGCCAGCAGGCCCGGGGCTAGCGGATCCTACGAGCAGTACTTC.

V and J are TRBV7-8 and TRBJ2-5; TRBD1 aligns across 9 bases. J gave up 1 base and V 3 bases, and 3 bases lay outside the gene matches. From germline, CDR1 is SGHVS and CDR2 FQNEAQ. The CDR3 covers 15 residues. The CDR3 loop is CASSFLTGGQETQYF. CDR3 coding DNA: TGTGCCAGCAGCTTCTTGACAGGGGGCCAAGAGACCCAGTACTTC.

V and J are TRBV6-5 and TRBJ2-7; D is uncertain. CDR3 length: 15 residues. Germline CDR1 is MNHEY and CDR2 is SVGAGI. The V end lost 6 bases, the J end lost 6 bases, and 21 bases lay between the germline ends. The CDR3 loop is CASSSTEILTTEQYF. CDR3 in DNA: TGTGCCAGCAGCTCTACGGAAATCCTTACTACCGAGCAGTACTTC.

The chain joins TRBV12-3 or TRBV12-4 to TRBJ2-3, with D possibly matching TRBD1 (6 bases). The CDR3 is 18 amino acids. Trimming took off 6 bases at V and 2 bases at J, with 24 bases between the two ends. The chain's CDR3 is CASSTIRDMGKNTDTQYF. As DNA, the CDR3 is TGTGCCAGCAGCACAATCCGGGACATGGGAAAGAACACAGATACGCAGTATTTT.

The J gene is TRBJ2-5, the V gene TRBV4-2; D tentatively fits TRBD1 or TRBD2 (6 bases each). Per germline, CDR1 LGHNA and CDR2 YNFKEQ. This CDR3 comprises 14 residues. Trimming took 5 bases from V and 5 from J, leaving 15 bases between them. CDR3 protein: CASSGGGIWETQYF. Written as DNA, the CDR3 is TGTGCCAGCAGCGGGGGCGGGATATGGGAGACCCAGTACTTC.